This T cell receptor beta chain emerged from a study of CD8 T cells in ankylosing spondylitis. The CDR3 runs 15 residues. V lost 7 bases to trimming and J lost 5 bases; unmatched junction nucleotides: 11. The germline V gene has CDR1 LNHDA and CDR2 SQIVND (reference sequence). This clonotype was observed a handful of times. Libraries for TCR beta were made by quantitative 5'-RACE with molecular barcodes. MiXCR, run by TCRdb on the 5' RACE reads, gives a single entry per CDR3 protein. The sample includes 200,000 to 300,000 distinct CDR3 sequences, 8% to 11% seen only once; the top ten take 2.6%. The clonotype comes from a male donor with ankylosing spondylitis or in good health (not recorded which). The source material was blood, either unsorted or a sorted T cell fraction (not recorded which). The J gene is TRBJ2-5, the V gene TRBV19, with 9 positions matching TRBD1. As DNA, the CDR3 is TGTGCCAGTAACGATTACAGGGGGCGCGATGAGACCCAGTACTTC. Protein: CASNDYRGRDETQYF.